The 20 T cell receptor beta chains below all came from one sample that was sequenced in a study of OX40 agonist ivuxolimab in advanced cancers. Repertoires were generated with immunoSEQ multiplex PCR, while TCRdb's copy carries only in-frame clones and drops some. The sample lists about 21,000 clones; about 87% were seen once. Material: CD4+ or CD8+ T cells sorted from blood, obtained in a trial of the OX40 agonist ivuxolimab. These receptors came from an adult with an advanced solid tumor such as melanoma, head and neck, liver or kidney cancer.

The CDR3 is CASSSTGTYGYTF. The CDR3 DNA sequence: TGTGCCAGCAGTTCGACAGGGACCTATGGCTACACCTTC. The chain employs TRBV6-6 and TRBJ1-2, with 7 bases lining up with TRBD1. The trim removed 4 bases at V and 4 bases at J, leaving 3 bases unmatched. The germline gives CDR1 MNHNY, CDR2 SVGAGI (reference sequence). The CDR3 spans 13 residues.

J is TRBJ1-1 and V is TRBV5-6; 9 positions match TRBD1. CDR1 is SGHDT and CDR2 is YYEEEE in the germline V gene. The V gene end was trimmed by 0 bases and the J gene end by 9 bases; junction bases not matched to a gene: 6. The CDR3 totals 14 residues. CDR3 loop: CASSLAGQGMKAFF. Here the CDR3 DNA reads TGTGCCAGCAGCTTGGCTGGACAGGGGATGAAAGCTTTCTTT.

This clone was recorded only once. The genes are TRBV4-2 and TRBJ2-7, with D uncertain. Germline lookup yields CDR1 LGHNA and CDR2 YNFKEQ. V was clipped by 3 bases and J by 6 bases, with 15 bases between them. The length of the CDR3 is 14 residues. In DNA form, the CDR3 reads TGTGCCAGCAGCCAGGACGGGCTTATCGGCGAGCAGTACTTC. As protein: CASSQDGLIGEQYF.

This chain links TRBV7-2 with TRBJ2-1; the match to TRBD1 covers 11 bases. The CDR3 contains 14 residues. CDR1 is SGHTA and CDR2 is FQGNSA in the germline V gene. V shed 4 bases and J 7 bases; nucleotides not matched to a gene: 3. In DNA form, the CDR3 reads TGTGCCAGCAGCTCTGGACAGGGGGCGAATGAGCAGTTCTTC. Translation gives CASSSGQGANEQFF.

V usage is TRBV19 and J usage is TRBJ1-2; D perhaps matches TRBD1 (5 bases). CDR1 and CDR2 from the germline V gene are LNHDA and SQIVND (reference sequence). Trimming cost V 7 bases and J 2 bases, with 17 bases left between them. CDR3 size: 15 residues. CDR3 amino acids: CASTTGRQHNYGYTF. The CDR3 coding sequence is TGTGCCAGTACCACCGGACGACAGCACAACTATGGCTACACCTTC.

This chain links TRBV18 with TRBJ2-1, with 10 positions matching TRBD2. V shed 5 bases and J 5 bases; nucleotides not matched to a gene: 15. Germline values: CDR1 KGHSH, CDR2 LQKENI. This CDR3 region has 18 residues. CDR3 sequence: CASSDRLAGALRNNEQFF. The DNA of the CDR3 is TGTGCCAGCTCAGATCGCCTAGCGGGAGCATTAAGGAACAATGAGCAGTTCTTC.

The chain is built from TRBV19 and TRBJ1-1; TRBD1 agrees at 8 bases. This CDR3 contains 15 residues. V lost 2 bases and J lost 2; bases outside the gene matches: 4. Germline V gives CDR1 LNHDA, CDR2 SQIVND (reference sequence). The CDR3 DNA reads TGTGCCAGTAGTATATATGGGACAGGTAACACTGAAGCTTTCTTT. It translates to CASSIYGTGNTEAFF.

V is TRBV6-5 and J is TRBJ2-1; TRBD1 is a possible D gene (5 bases). This CDR3 is 13 amino acids long. Germline CDR1 is MNHEY and CDR2 is SVGAGI. Trimming cost V 7 bases and J 10 bases, with 17 bases left between them. CDR3 bases: TGTGCCAGCAATCCCCTAGGGGCTGGGGAGCAGTTCTTC. It yields the protein CASNPLGAGEQFF.

V is TRBV7-9 and J is TRBJ2-3; no definite D call. The CDR3 loop spans 16 amino acids. Germline CDR1 and CDR2: SEHNR and FQNEAQ (reference sequence). Trimming took 1 base from V and 0 from J, leaving 11 bases between them. The CDR3 here is CASSLDGGRSTDTQYF. DNA for the CDR3: TGTGCCAGCAGCTTAGATGGTGGGCGGAGCACAGATACGCAGTATTTT.

The chain has TRBV5-4 and TRBJ1-1, with a weak D call TRBD1 (5 bases). There are 15 residues in the CDR3. Trimming stripped 0 bases from V and 1 base from J, with 10 bases between. The germline V gene encodes CDR1 SGHNT and CDR2 YYREEE (reference sequence). CDR3 DNA: TGTGCCAGCAGCTTGGGCGACAGAAAGAACACTGAAGCTTTCTTT. This encodes CASSLGDRKNTEAFF.

CDR3 DNA: TGTGCCAGCACAGGTAAGCCCGGCTACGAGCAGTACTTC. It codes for CASTGKPGYEQYF. The chain is built from TRBV2 and TRBJ2-7; D uncertain. Germline-derived CDR1 and CDR2 are SNHLY and FYNNEI. V dropped 7 bases and J dropped 3 bases, with 13 bases sitting between them. The length of the CDR3 is 13 residues.

The chain combines TRBV5-1 with TRBJ2-3; D gene ambiguous. The CDR3 loop spans 16 amino acids. V was clipped by 4 bases and J by 1 base, with 16 bases between them. The germline V gene encodes CDR1 SGHRS and CDR2 YFSETQ. The CDR3 reads CASSGVGLERTDTQYF. CDR3 DNA: TGCGCCAGCAGCGGGGTGGGGTTGGAGCGCACAGATACGCAGTATTTT.

The chain has TRBV5-1 and TRBJ1-1; perhaps TRBD1 as D (5 bases). The length of the CDR3 is 15 residues. In germline, CDR1 is SGHRS, CDR2 YFSETQ. The ends were cut back, 0 bases at V and 0 bases at J, with 9 bases in the middle. CDR3 loop: CASSLDPGLNTEAFF. Written as DNA, the CDR3 is TGCGCCAGCAGCTTGGACCCAGGGTTGAACACTGAAGCTTTCTTT. The whole variable domain, remainder taken from reference TRBV5-1 and TRBJ1-1, is KAGVTQTPRYLIKTRGQQVTLSCSPISGHRSVSWYQQTPGQGLQFLFEYFSETQRNKGNFPGRFSGRQFSNSRSEMNVSTLELGDSALYLCASSLDPGLNTEAFFGQGTRLTVV.

The J gene is TRBJ2-3, the V gene TRBV5-1, with TRBD1 matching 9 bases. The CDR3 is made up of 14 amino acids. Germline CDR1 and CDR2: SGHRS and YFSETQ. V lost 5 bases and J lost 4; bases outside the gene matches: 5. The CDR3 DNA reads TGCGCCAGCAGAAAACAGGGGGCCTCAGATACGCAGTATTTT. It yields the protein CASRKQGASDTQYF.

The V gene is TRBV10-1, the J gene TRBJ2-2, with 14 bases lining up with TRBD2. From germline, CDR1 is WNHNN and CDR2 SYGVQD (reference sequence). Trimming at V came to 6 bases and at J to 6 bases, leaving 0 bases not matched to a gene. The CDR3 consists of 14 residues. The CDR3 bases are TGCGCCAGCAGGGGACTAGCGGGAGCCGGGGAGCTGTTTTTT. Translated: CASRGLAGAGELFF.

On this clone itself: No conserved phenylalanine or tryptophan ends this CDR3, so it is likely a read error. The V call is TRBV2, the J call TRBJ2-7; no reliable D call. Germline V gene sequence: CDR1 SNHLY, CDR2 FYNNEI. Between the trimmed V and J ends, which lost 4 bases and 3 bases, there was a span of 10 bases. CDR3 size: 13 residues. The CDR3 spells CASSVPTRYEQYL. As DNA, the CDR3 is TGTGCCAGCAGTGTTCCGACGCGCTACGAGCAGTACCTC.

The V gene is TRBV6-6, the J gene TRBJ1-2; 7 bases align to TRBD1. Per germline, CDR1 MNHNY and CDR2 SVGAGI (reference sequence). J lost 3 bases, V lost 5 bases, and 3 bases had no gene match. The CDR3 has 13 residues. The CDR3 bases are TGTGCCAGCAGTCCAACAGGGGACTATGGCTACACCTTC. Protein product: CASSPTGDYGYTF.

This clone was counted a few times. The V call is TRBV28, the J call TRBJ1-1; D call uncertain. The germline V gene has CDR1 MDHEN and CDR2 SYDVKM. The CDR3 is made up of 14 amino acids. Trimming left V 2 bases short and J 0 bases short, with 7 bases between. Here the CDR3 DNA reads TGTGCCAGCAGTTTAATGGGAATGAACACTGAAGCTTTCTTT. Translating it yields CASSLMGMNTEAFF. The full variable domain, completed using reference TRBV28 and TRBJ1-1, is DVKVTQSSRYLVKRTGEKVFLECVQDMDHENMFWYRQDPGLGLRLIYFSYDVKMKEKGDIPEGYSVSREKKERFSLILESASTNQTSMYLCASSLMGMNTEAFFGQGTRLTVV.

This clone was detected once. This chain links TRBV2 with TRBJ2-5; tentative D call: TRBD1 (5 bases). The V and J ends lost 6 bases and 8 bases respectively, with 7 bases between them. Germline loops: CDR1 SNHLY, CDR2 FYNNEI. This CDR3 comprises 10 residues. CDR3 loop: CASRDKTQYF. The DNA of the CDR3 is TGTGCCAGCAGGGACAAAACCCAGTACTTC.

This chain connects TRBV5-4 to TRBJ2-5; 8 bases are shared with TRBD2. Germline assignment: CDR1 SGHNT and CDR2 YYREEE (reference sequence). V dropped 2 bases and J dropped 2; count of bases not matched to a gene: 5. The length of the CDR3 is 15 residues. CDR3 sequence (DNA): TGTGCCAGCAGCTTCTTCGGGGGGGTACAAGAGACCCAGTACTTC. As protein: CASSFFGGVQETQYF. The full variable domain, completed using reference TRBV5-4 and TRBJ2-5, is ETGVTQSPTHLIKTRGQQVTLRCSSQSGHNTVSWYQQALGQGPQFIFQYYREEENGRGNFPPRFSGLQFPNYSSELNVNALELDDSALYLCASSFFGGVQETQYFGPGTRLLVL.